A single sample is the source of the 11 T cell receptor beta chains below, sequenced in a study of T cell repertoires in cytomegalovirus infection. TCRdb analysed the reads with MiXCR anew, one entry per CDR3 protein. This table holds roughly 860,000 distinct CDR3 sequences, over 25% found once. Antigens of these TCRs are unknown. The starting material was cultured CD8+ T cells from PBMCs, obtained from culture after CMV antigen stimulation. These receptors all come from a human donor in good health (CMV status not recorded). Some clones in this sample may be carry-over from other donors' samples.

This clonotype was observed a few times. V usage is TRBV12-3 or TRBV12-4 and J usage is TRBJ1-6, with D uncertain. The CDR3 sequence is 14 residues long. The germline V and J ends were trimmed by 6 bases and 7 bases, with 13 bases remaining between them. The CDR3 DNA is TGTGCCAGCAGCACATCCTCGAAGAATTCACCCCTCCACTTT. Its translation: CASSTSSKNSPLHF.

V usage is TRBV5-1 and J usage is TRBJ2-7, with D perhaps matching TRBD1 or TRBD2 (5 bases each). The CDR3 sequence is 13 residues long. Germline V gene sequence: CDR1 SGHRS, CDR2 YFSETQ. V lost 2 bases to trimming and J lost 8 bases, with 14 bases between them. The CDR3 region is CASSFGGGAQQYV. The DNA of the CDR3 is TGCGCCAGCAGCTTTGGGGGTGGGGCACAGCAGTACGTC.

The chain carries TRBV7-2 and TRBJ2-5; no firm D call. V lost 1 base and J lost 2, with 17 bases in between. Germline-derived CDR1 and CDR2 are SGHTA and FQGNSA. The CDR3 has 17 residues. The CDR3 here is CASSLGKGNYPQETQYF. In DNA form, the CDR3 reads TGTGCCAGCAGCTTAGGGAAGGGAAACTATCCTCAAGAGACCCAGTACTTC.

Only a few counts were recorded for this clonotype. The chain combines TRBV7-2 with TRBJ1-4; TRBD1 aligns across 7 bases. Germline loops: CDR1 SGHTA, CDR2 FQGNSA. V trimming: 5 bases; J trimming: 5 bases; junction bases outside the gene matches: 8. The CDR3 is 15 amino acids. CDR3 sequence (DNA): TGTGCCAGCAGCGGGGGGACAGTTTCGAATGAAAAACTGTTTTTT. Residues: CASSGGTVSNEKLFF.

V and J are TRBV12-3 or TRBV12-4 and TRBJ1-1, with D tentatively TRBD1 (6 bases). This CDR3 region has 13 residues. V shed 6 bases and J shed 7 bases, with 15 bases lying between them. CDR3 residues: CASSRTAYLEAFF. For the CDR3, the DNA is TGTGCCAGCAGCCGGACAGCTTATCTTGAAGCTTTCTTT.

The rearrangement joins TRBV4-1 to TRBJ1-5; 8 nucleotides agree with TRBD1. The junction had 9 bases not matched to a gene; V was cut back by 1 base and J by 7 bases. Germline V gene sequence: CDR1 MGHRA, CDR2 YSYEKL. This CDR3 is built from 16 residues. CDR3 residues: CASSQGSGGIFQPQHF. The CDR3 DNA reads as TGCGCCAGCAGCCAAGGTTCAGGGGGCATTTTCCAGCCCCAGCATTTT.

The table lists this clonotype with a few counts. The chain has TRBV7-3 and TRBJ1-2; D remains ambiguous. This CDR3 is 16 amino acids long. The V gene's germline CDR1 is SGHTA and CDR2 FQGTGA. The V gene lost 4 bases and the J gene lost 4 bases, with 19 bases spanning the gap. In DNA form, the CDR3 reads TGTGCCAGCAGCTCCTTAGGTTTGAGGACCCCCTATGGCTACACCTTC. Translation: CASSSLGLRTPYGYTF.

This clonotype appeared a few times. The chain has TRBV10-3 and TRBJ2-7; D gene uncertain. This CDR3 contains 14 residues. Germline CDR1 and CDR2: ENHRY and SYGVKD. V lost 4 bases to trimming and J lost 2 bases, with 12 bases between them. The DNA of the CDR3 is TGTGCCATCAGTGGCCTGGACCTGACCTACGAGCAGTACTTC. It specifies CAISGLDLTYEQYF.

The chain combines TRBV25-1 with TRBJ1-6; D is uncertain. V lost 2 bases, J lost 7 bases, and 12 bases lay in between. Germline V gene lookup returns CDR1 MGHDK and CDR2 SYGVNS. This CDR3 contains 15 residues. Here the CDR3 DNA reads TGTGCCAGCAGTGAACGGGCAGCGGGGAATTCACCCCTCCACTTT. This sequence encodes CASSERAAGNSPLHF. The whole variable domain, filled in from reference TRBV25-1 and TRBJ1-6, reads EADIYQTPRYLVIGTGKKITLECSQTMGHDKMYWYQQDPGMELHLIHYSYGVNSTEKGDLSSESTVSRIRTEHFPLTLESARPSHTSQYLCASSERAAGNSPLHFGNGTRLTVT.

This clonotype was picked up a small number of times. The V call is TRBV5-5, the J call TRBJ2-7; TRBD2 matches 9 bases. The ends lost 2 bases at V and 2 bases at J; junction bases unmatched: 5. Per the germline V gene, CDR1 is SGHKS and CDR2 is YYEKEE (reference sequence). The length of the CDR3 is 15 residues. The CDR3 region is CASSFEAGGTYEQYF. The DNA of the CDR3 is TGTGCCAGCAGCTTCGAAGCGGGGGGTACCTACGAGCAGTACTTC.

This clonotype occurred many times. The chain couples TRBV7-2 to TRBJ2-5, with 7 bases identical to TRBD2. With 5 bases clipped from V and 4 bases from J, the junction kept 7 bases outside the gene matches. This CDR3 has 14 residues. Germline CDR1 is SGHTA and CDR2 is FQGNSA. CDR3 residues: CASSPQPGGETQYF. The DNA for the CDR3 is TGTGCCAGCAGCCCTCAGCCGGGAGGAGAGACCCAGTACTTC.